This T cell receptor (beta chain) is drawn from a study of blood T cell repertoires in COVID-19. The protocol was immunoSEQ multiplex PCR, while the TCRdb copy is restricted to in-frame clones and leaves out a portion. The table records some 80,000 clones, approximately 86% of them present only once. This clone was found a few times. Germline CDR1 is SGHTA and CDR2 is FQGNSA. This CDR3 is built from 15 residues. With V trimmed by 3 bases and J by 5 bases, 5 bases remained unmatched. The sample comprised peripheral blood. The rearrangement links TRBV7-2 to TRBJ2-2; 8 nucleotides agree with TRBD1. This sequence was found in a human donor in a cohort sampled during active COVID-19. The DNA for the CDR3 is TGTGCCAGCAGCTTCCGACAGGGGCGAACCGGGGAGCTGTTTTTT. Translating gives CASSFRQGRTGELFF.